These T cell receptor beta chains were read from a single sample in a study of T cells after posttransplantation cyclophosphamide. Repertoires were generated with immunoSEQ multiplex PCR, while TCRdb's copy carries only in-frame clones and drops some. The data show about 7,200 clones, with roughly four fifths seen just once and 15% to 20% held by the top ten. Material: CD4+ T cells sorted from blood, obtained approximately 1,200 days after allogeneic stem cell transplant with posttransplant cyclophosphamide. The receptors were sampled from a female patient aged 40-49 years who received an allogeneic stem cell transplant from a related donor, was CMV-positive, and had no GVHD. Some T cells may originate from the graft donor. The CDR3 runs from the conserved cysteine through the conserved F or W. A D gene is named only where the DNA matches it firmly.

TRBD1,TRBV19,CASSITGEETQYF
.,TRBV11-2,CASSFFPPEGRQTCF
.,TRBV7-3,CASSSTGSFTDTQYF
.,TRBV5-4,CASSPGTLSSYEQYF
.,TRBV4-1,CASRGPLGTLLNSPLHF
.,TRBV19,CASSISPPGATEAFF
.,TRBV7-2,CASSLALLQGGADTQYF
.,TRBV9,CASSVGIGGPTDTQYF
.,TRBV9,CASSAGTLGSPLHF
.,TRBV4-1,CASSQDSGNEKLFF
.,TRBV19,CASSSRQKNYEQYF
TRBD1,TRBV19,CASGQGDQPQHF
TRBD2,TRBV5-4,CASRRGGDTGELFF
.,TRBV9,CASSVTGMGKTQYF
TRBD1,TRBV19,CASSISRTGGNEQFF
TRBD2,TRBV29-1,CSVEGLAGKKETQYF
TRBD1,TRBV9,CASSVGTGLSYEQYF
.,TRBV28,CASSALGAVTYEQYF
.,TRBV2,CAGTWGVPGDTQYF
TRBD1,TRBV27,CASSSLTGGYTEAFF
TRBD1,TRBV19,CASRADGTGGAETQYF
TRBD1,TRBV7-9,CASSGTGNKNIQYF
TRBD2,TRBV7-8,CASSTSGGTYEQYF
.,TRBV10-3,CAVSGGSGNTIYF
.,TRBV14,CASSFRGGVEQYF
TRBD1,TRBV19,CASRTGGTYNEQFF
.,TRBV18,CASSQGEGEKLFF
.,TRBV6-5,CASSPDRLNTEAFF
.,TRBV5-1,CASSPGIGEAFF
.,TRBV19,CASSIIGGSKNIQYF
TRBD2,TRBV5-6,CASSPGGGPDTQYF
TRBD1,TRBV28,CASSRPGQGANEQFF
TRBD2,TRBV5-1,CASSLIARLAGKGETQYF
TRBD1,TRBV2,CAGKGQTNSPLHF
TRBD1,TRBV6-5,CASREDRGPYEQYF
.,TRBV6-6,CASKQDGAGSPQHF
.,TRBV6-1,CASSDSQGLGSPLHF
TRBD1,TRBV19,CASSTPGGETFSNQPQHF
.,TRBV5-8,CASSFRGSETQYF
.,TRBV27,CASSPYEQYF
.,TRBV5-1,CASLPGGPSTDTQYF
TRBD1,TRBV19,CASTPSRGQSYGYTF
.,TRBV28,CASSDNPGTRGYTF
.,TRBV11-2,CASSLEPRGAAQATNEKLFF
.,TRBV5-6,CASSFAIGTNSPLHF
.,TRBV28,CASLPGELYNSPLHF
.,TRBV4-2,CASSQDQGRRVFNEKLFF
TRBD2,TRBV4-1,CASRLAGGRFGELFF
TRBD2,TRBV2,CASRRLAGSPKFF
.,TRBV10-3,CAISGTGYYEQYF
TRBD2,TRBV28,CASSLGLAGGLAKNIQYF
TRBD2,TRBV6-5,CASRPLAGEEQFF